Included here is one TCR beta chain sequence, with context. Its antigen is as yet unknown. Sequencing used immunoSEQ multiplex PCR; TCRdb keeps in-frame clones, though not all of them. The repertoire holds about 330,000 clones, with about 85% as singletons. CDR1 and CDR2 (germline): SGHRS, YFSETQ. V lost 0 bases to trimming and J lost 5 bases; unmatched junction nucleotides: 4. The CDR3 sequence is 15 residues long. These data come from a study of cytomegalovirus exposure and HLA in healthy donors. Regarding the study as a whole: In vitro checks showed that three CMV-associated chains really do target CMV antigens.

J is TRBJ2-1 and V is TRBV5-1; 8 bases line up with TRBD2. The receptor was isolated from a woman in her 30s in good health and CMV-seropositive. The specimen sequenced was PBMCs. CDR3 nucleotides: TGCGCCAGCAGCTTGGGGGCGGGAGGCCACAATGAGCAGTTCTTC. It translates to CASSLGAGGHNEQFF.